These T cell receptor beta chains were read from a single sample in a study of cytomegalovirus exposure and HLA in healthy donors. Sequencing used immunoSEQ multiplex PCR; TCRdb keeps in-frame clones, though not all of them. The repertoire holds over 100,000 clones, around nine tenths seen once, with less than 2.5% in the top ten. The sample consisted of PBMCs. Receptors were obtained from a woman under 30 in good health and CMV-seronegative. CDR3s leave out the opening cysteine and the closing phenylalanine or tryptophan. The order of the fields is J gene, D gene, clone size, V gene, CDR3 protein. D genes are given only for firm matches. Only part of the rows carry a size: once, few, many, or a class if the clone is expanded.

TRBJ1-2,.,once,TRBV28,ASIPSGRVSVGYT
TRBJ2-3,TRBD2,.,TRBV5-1,ASSSLAGAETDTQY
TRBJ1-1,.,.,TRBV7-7,ASSRDTNTEAF
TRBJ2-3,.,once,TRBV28,ASSLFARDCH
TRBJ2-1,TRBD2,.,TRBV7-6,ASSLTSGGNEQF
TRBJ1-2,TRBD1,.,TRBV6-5,ASSRTGNYGYT
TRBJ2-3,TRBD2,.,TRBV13,ASSAQRGASFGDTQY
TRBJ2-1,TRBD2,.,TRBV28,ASITGRGGLNEQF
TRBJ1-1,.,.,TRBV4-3,ASSSNTGLNTEAF
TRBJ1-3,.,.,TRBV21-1,ASPGTENGSGNTIY
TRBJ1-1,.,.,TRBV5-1,ASSLSQAGLGAEAF
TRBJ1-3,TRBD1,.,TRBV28,ASSEGALGNTIY
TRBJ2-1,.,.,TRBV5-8,ASSLIGSNDEQF
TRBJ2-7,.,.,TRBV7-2,ASRPRGGAFYEQY
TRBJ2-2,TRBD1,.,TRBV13,ASSSPADRANTGELF
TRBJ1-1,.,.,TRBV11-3,ASSLVPSAEAF
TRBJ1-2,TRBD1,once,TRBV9,ASSAPEGQGNYGYT
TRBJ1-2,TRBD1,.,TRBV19,ASSWRTGSSYGYT
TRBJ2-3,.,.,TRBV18,ASSQGADTQY
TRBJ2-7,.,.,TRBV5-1,ASSFGASVTYEQY
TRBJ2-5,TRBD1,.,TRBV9,ASSAGQGRETQY
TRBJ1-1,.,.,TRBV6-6,ASTPTGGGTEAF
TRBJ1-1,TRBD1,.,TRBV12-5,ASGLSGTGGTVF
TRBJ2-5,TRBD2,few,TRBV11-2,ASSDLAGRGGTQY
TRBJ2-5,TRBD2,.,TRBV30,AWTSGGAGGRETQY
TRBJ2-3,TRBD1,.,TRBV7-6,ASSLGTGVSTDTQY
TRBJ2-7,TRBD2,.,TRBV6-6,ASSTLTSGSHYEQY
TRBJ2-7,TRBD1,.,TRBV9,ASSPSGTGYEQY
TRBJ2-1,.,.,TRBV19,ASSIGRGGYNEQF
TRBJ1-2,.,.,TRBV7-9,ASSFPLQGTVGYT
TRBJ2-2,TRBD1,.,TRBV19,ASSIWTGARELF
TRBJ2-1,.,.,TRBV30,AWSDTGPDSYNEQF
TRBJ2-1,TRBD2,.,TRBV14,LGGGYNEQF
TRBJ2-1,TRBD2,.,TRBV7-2,ASSLIGGGASNEQF
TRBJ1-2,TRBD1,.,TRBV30,AWRGTASTYGYT
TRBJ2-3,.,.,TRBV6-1,ASSEYSSSTDTQY
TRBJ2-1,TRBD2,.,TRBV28,ASSQTPGLAGGPYNEQF
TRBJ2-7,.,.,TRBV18,ASSVGTSNYEQY
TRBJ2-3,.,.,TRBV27,ASSLSRDSRTYTQY
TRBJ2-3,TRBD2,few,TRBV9,ASSGTSGYASTDTQY